This record concerns one TCR beta chain sequence. Its antigen remains unknown. Sequencing templates came from extracted RNA that was reverse transcribed into cDNA. Produced via immunoSEQ multiplex PCR; TCRdb's table is partial and in-frame only. Found here are about 300,000 clones, about 62% of them singletons; the top ten hold approximately 2%. This specimen belongs to a study of CD8+ T cells in alopecia areata. Background on the study: Treatment of the treated patients consisted of oral tofacitinib, 5 to 10 mg twice daily. Study results and limitations: Mice showed clearer TCR sharing than patients did, a gap that was possibly HLA-related. Uncertain still, given a single nonresponder, is whether baseline CD8+ expansion links to response.

From germline, CDR1 is GTSNPN and CDR2 SVGIG (reference sequence). J was trimmed by 4 bases and V by 4 bases; bases with no gene match: 4. The CDR3 loop spans 13 amino acids. Treatment specified: oral pan-JAK inhibitor, 5-10 mg twice daily. The study team obtained lesional scalp punch biopsies and peripheral blood from alopecia areata patients. This specimen was CD4+ T cells sorted from blood, taken at week 24, from a patient treated with tofacitinib. The rearrangement links TRBV30 to TRBJ1-2; 9 bases map to TRBD1. The sequence was collected from a human donor with alopecia areata. The DNA for the CDR3 is TGTGCCTGGACTACGGACAGGGGCTATGGCTACACCTTC. As protein: CAWTTDRGYGYTF.